This TCR beta chain was documented in a study of OX40 agonist ivuxolimab in advanced cancers. Context from the whole study: Ivuxolimab was an agonistic, fully human IgG2 monoclonal antibody directed against OX40 (CD134), a costimulatory receptor. Intravenous ivuxolimab was administered to patients every 2 weeks at six dose levels: 0.01, 0.1, 0.3, 1.5, 3 and 10 mg/kg. Among the approximately 50 dose-escalation patients, 19 had hepatocellular carcinoma, 15 or so melanoma, 9 renal cell carcinoma and 9 head and neck cancer. A male proportion of under 85% and a mean age of approximately 55 years, ranging from 23 to 79, were recorded for the dose-escalation cohort. Patients were allowed to have had prior anti-PD-1, anti-PD-L1 or anti-CTLA-4 therapy, and 40% of the dose-escalation patients had previously received checkpoint inhibitors. Partial responses occurred in three dose-escalation patients, of whom one had hepatocellular carcinoma and two had cutaneous melanoma. The point of sequencing TCRbeta in the periphery was to test whether ivuxolimab changed TCR sequence diversity and drove clonal T-cell expansion. The paper covers the monotherapy dose-escalation part of the phase I ivuxolimab trial, which included N of about 50 patients. The paper as a whole reports these results and caveats: After ivuxolimab, more expanded clones were found on average in CD8+ T cells than in CD4+ T cells. Antigen specificity was not determined for the clonally expanded peripheral T cells. In the 0.1-3.0 mg/kg groups, partial responders were among the patients with the lowest normalized peripheral clonal expansion, particularly in CD8+ T cells. Low levels of normalized T-cell clonal expansion were also shown by some nonresponding patients. At doses of 0.1 to 3.0 mg/kg, clonal expansion of both CD4+ and CD8+ blood T cells was observed from baseline to week 6.

Genomic DNA was isolated from the sorted cells so that the TCRbeta CDR3 region could be sequenced. TCRbeta CDR3 regions were sequenced using the immunoSEQ Assay. TCRdb took this table from immuneACCESS and kept in-frame rearrangements with V and J called. Such tables lack part of the clones; where checked against another copy, unresolved V genes explain under half of the gap, and the rest is unexplained. The sample table lists 100,000 or so clones, around 85% of them with a count of one. Roughly 5.5% of the sample belongs to the ten largest clones. On this clone: Its antigen specificity is not known. Per-base quality was not reported, and no clone a single base away is much larger than it.

The trial excluded patients who had a history of autoimmune disease or who were on systemic immunosuppression. Peripheral blood for TCR sequencing was collected from all dose cohorts at baseline, on cycle 4 day 1, and on cycle 7 day 1. Samples were obtained from an open-label, multicenter, first-in-human phase I dose-escalation trial of ivuxolimab. Adults with locally advanced or metastatic head and neck squamous cell, hepatocellular, melanoma or renal cell carcinoma were enrolled in the trial. CD4+ and CD8+ T cells were sorted separately from peripheral blood before TCR sequencing. This sequence was found in an adult with an advanced solid tumor such as melanoma, head and neck, liver or kidney cancer. The sequencing here drew on CD4+ or CD8+ T cells sorted from blood, taken in a trial of the OX40 agonist ivuxolimab.

The nucleotides read TGTGCCACAAGGGGGAGAGAGACCCAGTACTTC. Translation gives CATRGRETQYF. The receptor chain draws on TRBV10-3 and TRBJ2-5; D gene: possibly TRBD1, on 6 matching bases. CDR1 ENHRY and CDR2 SYGVKD were looked up in the germline V gene. From cysteine to phenylalanine, the CDR3 is 11 amino acids long. The sequence is cut down to CDR3 DNA, 33 bases in frame from base 1. The V and J ends are trimmed by 10 bases and 4 bases, leaving 10 bases between them.